This paragraph covers one TCR beta chain sequence. The antigen is undetermined. The CDR3 contains 13 residues. Germline CDR1 is DFQATT and CDR2 is SNEGSKA (reference sequence). V gave up 5 bases and J gave up 5 bases; unmatched junction bases: 7. The data were taken from a study of T-cell reconstitution after alpha-beta-depleted transplantation in children. Findings and caveats of the study: Diversity of TCRbeta at day 60 was high in some patients, arising from surviving recipient T cells and thymic progenitors. Hyperexpanded clones declined; after one year, newly produced T cells mostly supplied diversity. Reports say that about two months after transplant, the alpha-beta T cells came out of several hundred graft clones that had expanded.

Researchers prepared the TCRbeta library using unique molecular identifiers, the study reports. TCRdb recomputed calls from the PCR reads with MiXCR, one row per CDR3 protein. Of hundreds of thousands of distinct CDR3 sequences in the sample, 10% to 15% were seen once. This chain connects TRBV20-1 to TRBJ1-1; 8 bases fit TRBD1. The sequence was obtained from a male patient aged 10-17 years who had a stem cell transplant for acute myeloid leukemia, so the T cells may come from the graft donor. Specimen: PBMCs, mostly from graft donor cells, collected 360 days after TCRalphabeta/CD19-depleted stem cell transplant. CDR3 coding DNA: TGCAGTGCTGGCCGGACAGGGAAAACTGAAGCTTTCTTT. It specifies CSAGRTGKTEAFF.